This T cell receptor beta chain emerged from a study of T-cell reconstitution after alpha-beta-depleted transplantation in children. Unique molecular identifiers were used in preparing the TCRbeta library. One entry per CDR3 protein, called by TCRdb with MiXCR from the PCR reads. There are more than 150,000 distinct CDR3 sequences in the sample; more than 6.5% occur only once, and about 2.9% lies in the top ten. V gave up 3 bases and J gave up 6 bases, with 14 bases separating them. This CDR3 region has 14 residues. Per germline, CDR1 LGHNA and CDR2 YNFKEQ. This clonotype came up many times. The receptor was isolated from a human donor who donated a stem cell graft to a child with Wiskott-Aldrich syndrome. The material was PBMCs from the stem cell graft donor, obtained from the stem cell graft. This chain joins TRBV4-2 and TRBJ1-2; D perhaps matches TRBD1 (5 bases). The CDR3 sequence: CASSHGVGANGYTF. In DNA, the CDR3 is TGTGCCAGCAGCCATGGGGTAGGGGCCAATGGCTACACCTTC.